Shown below are 21 T cell receptor beta chains from a single sample sequenced in a study of radiation and T cells in renal cell carcinoma. The time point here: blood 4 weeks post-SBRT, at nephrectomy. The sample's treatment: 15 Gy SBRT to primary tumor, nephrectomy 4 weeks later. Clones were read by immunoSEQ multiplex PCR, and TCRdb kept only the in-frame ones, dropping some. The sample records approximately 170,000 clones, roughly nine tenths being singletons. The sample consisted of blood, taken from a patient whose treatment included radiotherapy and nephrectomy. These receptors came from a woman aged 45 to 65 with renal cell carcinoma.

V gene TRBV10-3 combines with J gene TRBJ2-4, with 11 positions matching TRBD1. J lost 7 bases, V lost 3 bases, and 8 bases had no gene match. CDR1 ENHRY and CDR2 SYGVKD come from the germline V gene. The CDR3 runs 16 residues. The CDR3 DNA follows: TGTGCCATCAGTGACAATTCCGGGACAGGGGGGAACATTCAGTACTTC. Translating gives CAISDNSGTGGNIQYF.

The chain recombines TRBV10-3 with TRBJ1-1, with D hard to call. Germline CDR1 reads ENHRY; CDR2 reads SYGVKD. V was pared by 3 bases and J by 3 bases, with 14 bases between. The CDR3 runs to 15 residues. CDR3 DNA: TGTGCCATCAGTGACCGTGGAGGGATGGACACTGAAGCTTTCTTT. Amino acids: CAISDRGGMDTEAFF.

The V and J genes are TRBV5-4 and TRBJ1-3; D is perhaps TRBD1 (6 bases). With 0 bases removed from V and 0 bases from J, the gap between germline ends came to 13 bases. Per the germline V gene, CDR1 is SGHNT and CDR2 is YYREEE (reference sequence). The CDR3 loop spans 17 amino acids. CDR3 DNA sequence: TGTGCCAGCAGCTTGGTTGGGGGGGCTGTCTCTGGAAACACCATATATTTT. Its protein product is CASSLVGGAVSGNTIYF.

The CDR3 nucleotides read TGTGCCAGCAGCGTTGGACGGGCGAACACTGAAGCTTTCTTT. The encoded protein is CASSVGRANTEAFF. J is TRBJ1-1 and V is TRBV9; D remains unclear. Germline-derived CDR1 and CDR2 are SGDLS and YYNGEE. The CDR3 consists of 14 residues. V dropped 2 bases and J dropped 1 base, with 9 bases sitting between them.

This chain links TRBV5-1 with TRBJ2-2; 9 nucleotides match TRBD2. The CDR3 is 16 amino acids. Germline lookup yields CDR1 SGHRS and CDR2 YFSETQ. V dropped 4 bases and J dropped 3; count of bases not matched to a gene: 7. CDR3 in DNA: TGCGCCAGCAGCACCGCAGCGGGGGGCGACACCGGGGAGCTGTTTTTT. Protein product: CASSTAAGGDTGELFF.

The chain carries TRBV5-1 and TRBJ2-3; a possible D gene is TRBD2 (5 bases). The CDR3 length is 13 residues. V was clipped by 0 bases and J by 5 bases, with 7 bases between them. In germline, CDR1 is SGHRS, CDR2 YFSETQ. The CDR3 loop is CASSLVLEDTQYF. The CDR3 DNA reads TGCGCCAGCAGCTTGGTACTAGAAGATACGCAGTATTTT.

CDR3 protein: CASSFGQANNQPQHF. The CDR3 region has the DNA TGTGCCAGCAGCTTCGGACAGGCCAACAATCAGCCCCAGCATTTT. This chain connects TRBV5-8 to TRBJ1-5, with 7 bases identical to TRBD1. J was trimmed by 3 bases and V by 2 bases; bases with no gene match: 5. The CDR3 has 15 amino acids. Germline V gene lookup returns CDR1 SGHTS and CDR2 YDEGEE.

The rearrangement uses TRBV6-5 and TRBJ2-3; TRBD2 is a possible D gene (5 bases). The germline gives CDR1 MNHEY, CDR2 SVGAGI. The CDR3 extends over 14 amino acids. Trimming took off 3 bases at V and 5 bases at J, with 12 bases between the two ends. DNA of the CDR3: TGTGCCAGCAGTTATCGGCGAGGAGGAGATACGCAGTATTTT. Residues: CASSYRRGGDTQYF.

The chain links TRBV6-4 to TRBJ2-5; 10 bases are a match to TRBD2. The CDR3 sequence is 18 residues long. Germline V gives CDR1 MRHNA, CDR2 SNTAGT. J gave up 5 bases and V 9 bases, and 21 bases lay outside the gene matches. The CDR3 spells CARRSGKEAGGHQETQYF. CDR3 DNA sequence: TGTGCCAGACGGTCGGGTAAGGAAGCGGGGGGGCATCAGGAGACCCAGTACTTC.

The chain combines TRBV11-2 with TRBJ1-6; no clear D. Deletions cut 3 bases from V and 6 bases from J, with 12 bases between. The CDR3 extends over 15 amino acids. Germline V lookup: CDR1 SGHAT, CDR2 FQNNGV. CDR3 in DNA: TGTGCCAGCAGCTTGAGGGATCCGTCTAATTCACCCCTCCACTTT. Translated, it gives CASSLRDPSNSPLHF.

A few counts support this clone. V is TRBV7-2 and J is TRBJ1-1; D may be TRBD1 (6 bases). Looked up from germline, CDR1 is SGHTA and CDR2 is FQGNSA. CDR3 size: 14 residues. Trimming left V 0 bases short and J 4 bases short, with 9 bases between. Here the CDR3 reads CASSLASGVTEAFF. The CDR3, as DNA: TGTGCCAGCAGCTTAGCCTCAGGGGTCACTGAAGCTTTCTTT.

The genes are TRBV15 and TRBJ1-2; no clear D gene. Trimming pared 0 bases from V and 10 bases from J, leaving 15 bases between. CDR3 length: 14 residues. Germline V CDR1 and CDR2: LNHNV, YYDKDF (reference sequence). The CDR3 reads CATSREGAAGFYTF. CDR3 nucleotides: TGTGCCACCAGCAGAGAAGGTGCAGCCGGTTTCTACACCTTC.

This clone was picked up a small number of times. The rearrangement uses TRBV5-1 and TRBJ2-2; perhaps TRBD1 as D (6 bases). V was shortened by 2 bases and J by 6 bases, with 14 bases between the two germline ends. CDR3 length: 15 amino acids. CDR1 and CDR2 from the germline V gene are SGHRS and YFSETQ. CDR3 loop: CASSFSTTGAGELFF. The CDR3 DNA reads TGCGCCAGCAGCTTCTCCACGACAGGAGCCGGGGAGCTGTTTTTT. Based on the CDR3 plus reference TRBV5-1 and TRBJ2-2, the full variable domain is KAGVTQTPRYLIKTRGQQVTLSCSPISGHRSVSWYQQTPGQGLQFLFEYFSETQRNKGNFPGRFSGRQFSNSRSEMNVSTLELGDSALYLCASSFSTTGAGELFFGEGSRLTVL.

The chain links TRBV18 to TRBJ2-2; the match to TRBD1 covers 7 bases. Germline assignment: CDR1 KGHSH and CDR2 LQKENI. CDR3 size: 17 residues. The V and J ends lost 2 bases and 0 bases, in that order; junction bases with no gene match: 6. As DNA, the CDR3 is TGTGCCAGCTCACCAACGACAGGGTCCTCGAACACCGGGGAGCTGTTTTTT. Translation gives CASSPTTGSSNTGELFF.

This rearrangement joins TRBV4-1 to TRBJ2-2; 9 bases line up with TRBD1. The CDR3 has 18 residues. Germline loops: CDR1 MGHRA, CDR2 YSYEKL. After removal of 0 bases from V and 0 bases from J, the junction contained 5 bases not matched to a gene. The CDR3 sequence is CASSQEGQGLANTGELFF. The CDR3 coding sequence is TGCGCCAGCAGCCAAGAGGGACAGGGACTCGCGAACACCGGGGAGCTGTTTTTT.

The chain links TRBV9 to TRBJ2-2; possible D gene TRBD2, 5 bases. Germline lookup yields CDR1 SGDLS and CDR2 YYNGEE. V was trimmed by 4 bases and J by 5 bases, leaving 12 bases between them. The CDR3 sequence is 14 residues long. The CDR3 sequence is CASSLVGETGELFF. The CDR3 DNA reads TGTGCCAGCAGCCTGGTTGGGGAGACCGGGGAGCTGTTTTTT.

The chain uses TRBV7-2 and TRBJ1-5; D uncertain. Germline V gene data show CDR1 as SGHTA and CDR2 as FQGNSA. The CDR3 has 14 amino acids. Trimming stripped 2 bases from V and 2 bases from J, with 7 bases between. DNA for the CDR3: TGTGCCAGCAGCTTAAATATGGGCAATCAGCCCCAGCATTTT. Translated, it gives CASSLNMGNQPQHF.

The chain has TRBV5-1 and TRBJ2-2; D is possibly TRBD2 (5 bases). Germline CDR1 and CDR2: SGHRS and YFSETQ. The CDR3 consists of 16 residues. The V gene lost 0 bases and the J gene lost 4 bases, with 13 bases spanning the gap. DNA for the CDR3: TGCGCCAGCAGCTTGGAACGGGGTCTGACCACCGGGGAGCTGTTTTTT. The encoded protein is CASSLERGLTTGELFF.

The V call is TRBV19, the J call TRBJ1-6; D is undetermined. The CDR3 is 13 amino acids. Trimming shortened V by 5 bases and J by 2 bases, and 4 bases separated the two germline ends. CDR1 is LNHDA, CDR2 SQIVND, per germline (reference sequence). The CDR3 region is CASSGTYNSPLHF. As DNA, the CDR3 is TGTGCCAGTAGTGGTACCTATAATTCACCCCTCCACTTT.

This chain uses TRBV6-6 with TRBJ2-3, with 11 nucleotides matching TRBD2. Unmatched junction bases numbered 8, after V lost 6 bases and J lost 6 bases. The CDR3 spans 15 residues. Per germline, CDR1 MNHNY and CDR2 SVGAGI (reference sequence). The CDR3, as DNA: TGTGCCAGCAGCATTAGCGGGGGGGTTGGGGATACGCAGTATTTT. Its translation is CASSISGGVGDTQYF.

This clone showed up just once. As DNA, the CDR3 is TGTGCCAGCAGCATCGGGGATAATTCACCCCTCCACTTT. Protein product: CASSIGDNSPLHF. The genes are TRBV7-9 and TRBJ1-6; unclear D gene. This CDR3 has 13 amino acids. Germline V gene data show CDR1 as SEHNR and CDR2 as FQNEAQ (reference sequence). Trimming shortened V by 5 bases and J by 5 bases, and 7 bases separated the two germline ends. Supplemented by reference TRBV7-9 and TRBJ1-6, the full variable domain reads DTGVSQNPRHKITKRGQNVTFRCDPISEHNRLYWYRQTLGQGPEFLTYFQNEAQLEKSRLLSDRFSAERPKGSFSTLEIQRTEQGDSAMYLCASSIGDNSPLHFGNGTRLTVT.